This T cell receptor beta chain was captured by sequencing in a study of post-analysis software for immune sequencing data. Overall study results and limits: With TRBV5-6, TRBV5-1 and TRBV20-1 included, about five TRBV segments were more frequent in patients than in controls.

Tagging with unique molecular identifiers was a feature of the TCR beta cDNA libraries. TCRdb itself ran the PCR reads through MiXCR, one entry per CDR3 protein. The table lists 350,000 to 450,000 distinct CDR3 sequences, approximately 37% of them singletons. This clonotype was seen repeatedly, ten times or more. Its target is not known. The germline CDR1 and CDR2 sequences are SQVTM and ANQGSEA. Deletions cut 5 bases from V and 2 bases from J, with 9 bases between. CDR3 size: 12 residues. The rearrangement joins TRBV29-1 to TRBJ2-5; D is ambiguous. Sequencing was carried out using blood. The TCR was taken from a girl aged 2-10 years with multiple sclerosis. CDR3 DNA: TGCAGCGTTCAAGGGTCACAAGAGACCCAGTACTTC. It specifies CSVQGSQETQYF. Looking up the rest from reference TRBV29-1 and TRBJ2-5 gives the full variable domain: SAVISQKPSRDICQRGTSLTIQCQVDSQVTMMFWYRQQPGQSLTLIATANQGSEATYESGFVIDKFPISRPNLTFSTLTVSNMSPEDSSIYLCSVQGSQETQYFGPGTRLLVL.